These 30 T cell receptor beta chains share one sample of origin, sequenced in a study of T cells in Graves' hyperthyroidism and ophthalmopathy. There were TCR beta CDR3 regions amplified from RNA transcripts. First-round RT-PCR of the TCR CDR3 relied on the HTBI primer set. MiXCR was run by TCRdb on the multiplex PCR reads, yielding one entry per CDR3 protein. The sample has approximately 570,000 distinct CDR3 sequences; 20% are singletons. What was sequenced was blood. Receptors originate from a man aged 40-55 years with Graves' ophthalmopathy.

The CDR3: CASSLGQVNEQFF. The CDR3 DNA is TGTGCCAGCAGTTTAGGTCAGGTCAATGAGCAGTTCTTC. The gene calls are TRBV28 and TRBJ2-1; D gene ambiguous. V gave up 2 bases and J gave up 6 bases, with 8 bases separating them. Germline lookup yields CDR1 MDHEN and CDR2 SYDVKM. The CDR3 loop spans 13 amino acids.

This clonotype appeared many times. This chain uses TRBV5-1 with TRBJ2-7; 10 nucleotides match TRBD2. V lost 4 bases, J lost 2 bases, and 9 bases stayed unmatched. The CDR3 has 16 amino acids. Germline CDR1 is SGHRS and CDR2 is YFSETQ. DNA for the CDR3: TGCGCCAGCAGCCTAGGACTAGCGGCTCTCCCCTACGAGCAGTACTTC. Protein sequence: CASSLGLAALPYEQYF.

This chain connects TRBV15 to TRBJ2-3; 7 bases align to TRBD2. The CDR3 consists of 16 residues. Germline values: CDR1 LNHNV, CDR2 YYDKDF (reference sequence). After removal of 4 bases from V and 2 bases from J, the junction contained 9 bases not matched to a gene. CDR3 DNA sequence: TGTGCCACCAGCACGGGGGGAACAGTTCTCACAGATACGCAGTATTTT. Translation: CATSTGGTVLTDTQYF.

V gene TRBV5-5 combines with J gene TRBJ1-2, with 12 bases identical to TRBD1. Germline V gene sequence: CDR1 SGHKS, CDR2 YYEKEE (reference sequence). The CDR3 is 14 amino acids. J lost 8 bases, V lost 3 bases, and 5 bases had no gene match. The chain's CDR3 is CASSWDRGLYGYTF. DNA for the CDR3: TGTGCCAGCAGCTGGGACAGGGGGCTTTACGGCTACACCTTC.

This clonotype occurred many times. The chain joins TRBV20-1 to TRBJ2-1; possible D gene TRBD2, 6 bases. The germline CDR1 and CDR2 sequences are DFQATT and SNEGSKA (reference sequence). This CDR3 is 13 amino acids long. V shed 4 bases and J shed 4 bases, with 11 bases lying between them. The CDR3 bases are TGCAGTGCTACCGGGACTGTTTACAATGAGCAGTTCTTC. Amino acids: CSATGTVYNEQFF.

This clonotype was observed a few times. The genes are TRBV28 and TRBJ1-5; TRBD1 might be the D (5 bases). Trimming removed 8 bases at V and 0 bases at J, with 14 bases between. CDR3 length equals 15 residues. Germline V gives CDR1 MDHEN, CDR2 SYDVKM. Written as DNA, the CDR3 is TGTGCCAGCGCTGGGGCGACTAATAGCAATCAGCCCCAGCATTTT. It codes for CASAGATNSNQPQHF.

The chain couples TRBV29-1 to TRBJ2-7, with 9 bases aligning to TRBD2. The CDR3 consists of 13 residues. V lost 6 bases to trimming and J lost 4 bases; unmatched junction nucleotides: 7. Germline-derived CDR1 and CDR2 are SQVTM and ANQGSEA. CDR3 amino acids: CSVWSSGNYEQYF. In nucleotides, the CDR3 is TGCAGCGTATGGTCTAGCGGGAATTACGAGCAGTACTTC.

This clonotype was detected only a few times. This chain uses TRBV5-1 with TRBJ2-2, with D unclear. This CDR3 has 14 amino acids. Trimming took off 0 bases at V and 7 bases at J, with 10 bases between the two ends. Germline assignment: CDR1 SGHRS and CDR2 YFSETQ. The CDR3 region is CASSLDSGIGELFF. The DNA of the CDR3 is TGCGCCAGCAGCTTGGACAGTGGGATCGGGGAGCTGTTTTTT.

CDR3 in DNA: TGCGCCAGCAGCCCGGACAGCCTGATGTATGGCTACACCTTC. Translated: CASSPDSLMYGYTF. The J gene is TRBJ1-2, the V gene TRBV5-1; D might be TRBD1 (6 bases). V was cut by 4 bases and J by 5 bases, with 15 bases left in between. CDR1 and CDR2 from the germline V gene are SGHRS and YFSETQ. This CDR3 region has 14 residues.

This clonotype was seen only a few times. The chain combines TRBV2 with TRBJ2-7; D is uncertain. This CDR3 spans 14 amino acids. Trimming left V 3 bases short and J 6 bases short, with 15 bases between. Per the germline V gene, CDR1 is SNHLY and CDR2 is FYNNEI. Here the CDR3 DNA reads TGTGCCAGCAGTGAGAGGCAGGTTGTTTCCGAGCAGTACTTC. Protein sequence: CASSERQVVSEQYF. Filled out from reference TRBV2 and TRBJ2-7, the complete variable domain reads EPEVTQTPSHQVTQMGQEVILRCVPISNHLYFYWYRQILGQKVEFLVSFYNNEISEKSEIFDDQFSVERPDGSNFTLKIRSTKLEDSAMYFCASSERQVVSEQYFGPGTRLTVT.

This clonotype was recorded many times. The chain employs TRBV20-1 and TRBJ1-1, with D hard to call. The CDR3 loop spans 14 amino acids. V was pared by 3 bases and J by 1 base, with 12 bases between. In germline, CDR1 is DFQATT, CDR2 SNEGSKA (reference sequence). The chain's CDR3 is CSASLGLGNTEAFF. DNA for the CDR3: TGCAGTGCTAGTCTCGGATTGGGGAACACTGAAGCTTTCTTT.

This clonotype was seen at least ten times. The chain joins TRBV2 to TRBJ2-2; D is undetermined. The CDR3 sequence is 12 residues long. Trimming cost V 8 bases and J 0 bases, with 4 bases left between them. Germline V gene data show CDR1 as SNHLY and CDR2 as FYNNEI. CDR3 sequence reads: CASLTNTGELFF. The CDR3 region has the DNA TGTGCCAGCCTTACGAACACCGGGGAGCTGTTTTTT.

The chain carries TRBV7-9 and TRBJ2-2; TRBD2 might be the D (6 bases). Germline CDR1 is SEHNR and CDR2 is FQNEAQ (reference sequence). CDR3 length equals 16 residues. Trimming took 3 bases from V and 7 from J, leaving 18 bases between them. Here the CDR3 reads CASSLRASEMGGELFF. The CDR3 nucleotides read TGTGCCAGCAGCTTGCGGGCTAGCGAAATGGGCGGGGAGCTGTTTTTT.

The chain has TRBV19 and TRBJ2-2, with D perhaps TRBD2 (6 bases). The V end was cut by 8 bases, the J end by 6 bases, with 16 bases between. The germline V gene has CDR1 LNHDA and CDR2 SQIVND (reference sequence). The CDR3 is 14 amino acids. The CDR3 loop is CASSWLGGSGELFF. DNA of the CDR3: TGTGCCAGTTCCTGGTTGGGGGGATCCGGGGAGCTGTTTTTT.

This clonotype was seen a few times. CDR3: CASSLVGRSLGGYTF. The DNA for the CDR3 is TGTGCCAGCAGCTTGGTGGGTCGCTCCTTGGGGGGCTACACCTTC. This chain uses TRBV5-8 with TRBJ1-2; D call uncertain. Trimming took 0 bases from V and 8 from J, leaving 17 bases between them. The germline V gene has CDR1 SGHTS and CDR2 YDEGEE. This CDR3 region has 15 residues. Variable domain in full (rest from reference TRBV5-8 and TRBJ1-2): EAGVTQSPTHLIKTRGQQATLRCSPISGHTSVYWYQQALGLGLQFLLWYDEGEERNRGNFPPRFSGRQFPNYSSELNVNALELEDSALYLCASSLVGRSLGGYTFGSGTRLTVV.

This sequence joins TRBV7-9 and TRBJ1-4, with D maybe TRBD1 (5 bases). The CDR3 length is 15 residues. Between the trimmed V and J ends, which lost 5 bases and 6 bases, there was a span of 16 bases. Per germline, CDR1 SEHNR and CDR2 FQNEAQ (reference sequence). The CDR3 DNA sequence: TGTGCCAGCAGCGAGAGGGGAAGTGGCGATGAAAAACTGTTTTTT. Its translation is CASSERGSGDEKLFF.

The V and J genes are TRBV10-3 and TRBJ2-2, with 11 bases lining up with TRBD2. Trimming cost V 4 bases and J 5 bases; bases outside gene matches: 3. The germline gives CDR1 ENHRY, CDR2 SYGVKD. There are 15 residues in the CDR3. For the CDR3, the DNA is TGTGCCATCAGTGGCCTAGCGGGAGGTACCGGGGAGCTGTTTTTT. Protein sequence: CAISGLAGGTGELFF.

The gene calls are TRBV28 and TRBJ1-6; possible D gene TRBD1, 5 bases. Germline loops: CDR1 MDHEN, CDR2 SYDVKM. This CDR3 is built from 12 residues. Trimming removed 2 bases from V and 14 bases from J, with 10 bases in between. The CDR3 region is CASSLGGATLHF. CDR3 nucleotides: TGTGCCAGCAGTTTAGGTGGGGCCACCCTCCACTTT.

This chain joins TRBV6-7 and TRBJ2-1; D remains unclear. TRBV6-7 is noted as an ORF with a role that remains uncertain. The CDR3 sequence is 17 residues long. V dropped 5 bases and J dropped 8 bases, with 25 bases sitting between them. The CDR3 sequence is CASSAHDWLGVRDEQFF. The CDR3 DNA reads TGTGCCAGCAGTGCCCACGACTGGTTAGGAGTAAGGGATGAGCAGTTCTTC.

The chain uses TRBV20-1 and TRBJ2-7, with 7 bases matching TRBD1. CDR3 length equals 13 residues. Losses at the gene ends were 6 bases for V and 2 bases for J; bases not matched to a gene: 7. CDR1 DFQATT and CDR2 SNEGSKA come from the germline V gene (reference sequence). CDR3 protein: CSASRQGAYEQYF. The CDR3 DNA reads TGCAGTGCCTCTCGACAGGGCGCCTACGAGCAGTACTTC.

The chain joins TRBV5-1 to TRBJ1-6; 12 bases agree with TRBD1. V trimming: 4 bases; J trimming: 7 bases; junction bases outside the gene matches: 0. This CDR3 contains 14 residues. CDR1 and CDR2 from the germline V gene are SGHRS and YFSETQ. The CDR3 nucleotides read TGCGCCAGCAGCGGGACAGGGGGCAATTCACCCCTCCACTTT. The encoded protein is CASSGTGGNSPLHF.

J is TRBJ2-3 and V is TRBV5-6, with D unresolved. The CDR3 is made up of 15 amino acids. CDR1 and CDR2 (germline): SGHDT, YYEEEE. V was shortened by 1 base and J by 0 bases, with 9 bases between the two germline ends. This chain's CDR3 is CASSLKQLSTDTQYF. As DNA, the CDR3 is TGTGCCAGCAGCTTGAAGCAGCTTAGCACAGATACGCAGTATTTT.

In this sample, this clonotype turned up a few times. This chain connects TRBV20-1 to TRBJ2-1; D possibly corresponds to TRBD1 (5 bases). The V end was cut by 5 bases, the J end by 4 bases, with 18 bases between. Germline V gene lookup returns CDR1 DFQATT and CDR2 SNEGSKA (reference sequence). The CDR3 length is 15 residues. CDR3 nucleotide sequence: TGCAGTGCTCGACAGTGGCACCTCCTATACAATGAGCAGTTCTTC. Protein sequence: CSARQWHLLYNEQFF.

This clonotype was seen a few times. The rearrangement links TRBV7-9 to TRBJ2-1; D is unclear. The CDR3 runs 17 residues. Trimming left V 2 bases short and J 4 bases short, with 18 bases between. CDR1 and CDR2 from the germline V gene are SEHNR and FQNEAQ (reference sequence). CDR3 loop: CASSLSAPNPQYNEQFF. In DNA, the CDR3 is TGTGCCAGCAGCTTATCGGCGCCCAACCCCCAATACAATGAGCAGTTCTTC.

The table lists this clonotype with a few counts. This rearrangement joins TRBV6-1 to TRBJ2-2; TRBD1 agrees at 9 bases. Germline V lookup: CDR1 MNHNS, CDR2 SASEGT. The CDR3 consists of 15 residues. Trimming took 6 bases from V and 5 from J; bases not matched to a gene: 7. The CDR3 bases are TGTGCCAGCAGATCCGAGACAGGGGGTACCGGGGAGCTGTTTTTT. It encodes CASRSETGGTGELFF.

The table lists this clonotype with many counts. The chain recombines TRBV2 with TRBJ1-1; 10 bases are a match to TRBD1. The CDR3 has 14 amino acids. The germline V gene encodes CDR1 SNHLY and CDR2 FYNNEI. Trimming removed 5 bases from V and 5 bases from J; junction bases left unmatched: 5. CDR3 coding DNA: TGTGCCAGCAGTAACGGACAGGGGGGGACTGAAGCTTTCTTT. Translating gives CASSNGQGGTEAFF.

This CDR3 reads CASSLDAGAGTGELFF. In DNA form, the CDR3 reads TGCGCCAGCAGCTTGGACGCGGGGGCGGGCACCGGGGAGCTGTTTTTT. V is TRBV5-1 and J is TRBJ2-2; possibly TRBD2 for D (7 bases). The CDR3 spans 16 residues. V was shortened by 0 bases and J by 4 bases, with 13 bases between the two germline ends. Germline V gene lookup returns CDR1 SGHRS and CDR2 YFSETQ.

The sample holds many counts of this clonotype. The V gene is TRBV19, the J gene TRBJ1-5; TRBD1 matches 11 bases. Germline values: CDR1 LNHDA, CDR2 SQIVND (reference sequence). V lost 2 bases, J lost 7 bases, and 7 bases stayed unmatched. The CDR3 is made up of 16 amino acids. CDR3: CASSIPGQGAKQPQHF. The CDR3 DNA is TGTGCCAGTAGTATACCCGGACAGGGGGCGAAACAGCCCCAGCATTTT.

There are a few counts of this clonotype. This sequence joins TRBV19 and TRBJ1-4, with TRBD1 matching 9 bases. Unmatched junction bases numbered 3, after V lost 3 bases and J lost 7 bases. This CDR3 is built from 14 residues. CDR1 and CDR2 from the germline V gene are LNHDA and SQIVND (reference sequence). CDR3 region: CASSMGQGGEKLFF. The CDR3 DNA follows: TGTGCCAGTAGTATGGGACAGGGCGGTGAAAAACTGTTTTTT.

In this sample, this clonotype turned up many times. The CDR3 spells CASSFRGSDEQFF. The CDR3 DNA sequence: TGTGCCAGCAGCTTTAGGGGGTCGGATGAGCAGTTCTTC. V usage is TRBV7-2 and J usage is TRBJ2-1; D is possibly TRBD1 (6 bases). CDR1 is SGHTA and CDR2 is FQGNSA in the germline V gene. Trimming took 3 bases from V and 8 from J, leaving 11 bases between them. CDR3 length: 13 residues.